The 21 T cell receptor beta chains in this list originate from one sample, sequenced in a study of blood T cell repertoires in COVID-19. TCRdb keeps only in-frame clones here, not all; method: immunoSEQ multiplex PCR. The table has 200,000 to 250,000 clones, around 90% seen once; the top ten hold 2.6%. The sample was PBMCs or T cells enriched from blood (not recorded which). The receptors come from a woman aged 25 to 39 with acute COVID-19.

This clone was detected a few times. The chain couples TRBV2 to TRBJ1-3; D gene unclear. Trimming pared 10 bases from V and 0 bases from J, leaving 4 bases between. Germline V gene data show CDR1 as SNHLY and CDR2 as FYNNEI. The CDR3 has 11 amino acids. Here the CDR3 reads CAIFSGNTIYF. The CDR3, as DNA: TGTGCCATCTTCTCTGGAAACACCATATATTTT.

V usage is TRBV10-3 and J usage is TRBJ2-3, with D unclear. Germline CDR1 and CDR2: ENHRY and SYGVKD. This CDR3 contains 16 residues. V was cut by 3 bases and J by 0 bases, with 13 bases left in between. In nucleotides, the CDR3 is TGTGCCATCAGTGATTTGGTCTCAACTAGCACAGATACGCAGTATTTT. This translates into CAISDLVSTSTDTQYF.

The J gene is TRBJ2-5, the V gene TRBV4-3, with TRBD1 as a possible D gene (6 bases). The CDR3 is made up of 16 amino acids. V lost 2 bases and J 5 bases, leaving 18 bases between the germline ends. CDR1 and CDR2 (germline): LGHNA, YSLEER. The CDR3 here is CASSQFPGQAWETQYF. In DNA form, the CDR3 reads TGCGCCAGCAGCCAATTTCCGGGACAAGCGTGGGAGACCCAGTACTTC.

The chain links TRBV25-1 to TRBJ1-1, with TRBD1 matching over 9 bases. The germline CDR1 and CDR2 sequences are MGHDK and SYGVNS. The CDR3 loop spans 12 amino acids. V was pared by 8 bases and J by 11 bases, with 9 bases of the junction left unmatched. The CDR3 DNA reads TGTGCCAGCGCCGGGACAGGGAATACGGCTTTCTTT. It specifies CASAGTGNTAFF.

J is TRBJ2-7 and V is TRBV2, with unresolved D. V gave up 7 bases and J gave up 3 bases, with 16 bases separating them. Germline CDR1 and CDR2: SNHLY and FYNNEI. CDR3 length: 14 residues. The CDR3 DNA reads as TGTGCCAGCAATCGTGCAGGAAAGGTCTACGAGCAGTACTTC. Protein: CASNRAGKVYEQYF.

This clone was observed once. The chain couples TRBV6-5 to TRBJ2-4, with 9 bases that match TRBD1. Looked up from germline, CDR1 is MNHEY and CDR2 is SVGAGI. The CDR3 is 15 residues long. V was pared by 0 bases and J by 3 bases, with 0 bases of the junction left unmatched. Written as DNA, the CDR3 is TGTGCCAGCAGTTACTCGACAGGGGGCAAAAACATTCAGTACTTC. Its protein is CASSYSTGGKNIQYF.

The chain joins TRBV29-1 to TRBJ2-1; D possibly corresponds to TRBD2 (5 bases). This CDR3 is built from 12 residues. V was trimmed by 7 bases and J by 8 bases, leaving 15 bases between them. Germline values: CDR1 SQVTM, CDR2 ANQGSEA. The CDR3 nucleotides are TGCAGCGCTGGGAGCTCCGGGGATGAGCAGTTCTTC. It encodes CSAGSSGDEQFF.

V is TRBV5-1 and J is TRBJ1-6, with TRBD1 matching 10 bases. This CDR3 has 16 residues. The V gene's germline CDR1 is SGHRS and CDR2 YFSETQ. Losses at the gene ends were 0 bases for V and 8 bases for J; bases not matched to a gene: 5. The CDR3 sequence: CASSLGQGALDSPLHF. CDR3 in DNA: TGCGCCAGCAGCTTGGGACAGGGGGCTCTTGATTCACCCCTCCACTTT. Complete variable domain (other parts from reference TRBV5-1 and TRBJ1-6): KAGVTQTPRYLIKTRGQQVTLSCSPISGHRSVSWYQQTPGQGLQFLFEYFSETQRNKGNFPGRFSGRQFSNSRSEMNVSTLELGDSALYLCASSLGQGALDSPLHFGNGTRLTVT.

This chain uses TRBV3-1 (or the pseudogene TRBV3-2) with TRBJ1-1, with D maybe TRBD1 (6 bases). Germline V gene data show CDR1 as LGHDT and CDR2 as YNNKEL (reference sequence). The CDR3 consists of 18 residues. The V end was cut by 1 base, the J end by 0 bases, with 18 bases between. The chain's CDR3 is CASSQVQGRSTMNTEAFF. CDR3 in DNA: TGTGCCAGCAGCCAAGTTCAGGGGCGATCTACTATGAACACTGAAGCTTTCTTT.

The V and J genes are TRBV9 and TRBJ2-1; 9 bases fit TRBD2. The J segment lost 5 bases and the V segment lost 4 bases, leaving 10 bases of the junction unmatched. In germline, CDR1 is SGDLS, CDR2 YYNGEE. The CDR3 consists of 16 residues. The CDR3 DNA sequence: TGTGCCAGCAGCCCAAGGACTAGCGCGGTAGACAATGAGCAGTTCTTC. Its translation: CASSPRTSAVDNEQFF.

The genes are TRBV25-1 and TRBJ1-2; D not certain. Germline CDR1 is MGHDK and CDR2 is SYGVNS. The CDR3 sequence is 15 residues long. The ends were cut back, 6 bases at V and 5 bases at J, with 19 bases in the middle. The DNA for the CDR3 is TGTGCCAGCAGCCAGGCGCCACAGTCAATATATGGCTACACCTTC. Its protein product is CASSQAPQSIYGYTF.

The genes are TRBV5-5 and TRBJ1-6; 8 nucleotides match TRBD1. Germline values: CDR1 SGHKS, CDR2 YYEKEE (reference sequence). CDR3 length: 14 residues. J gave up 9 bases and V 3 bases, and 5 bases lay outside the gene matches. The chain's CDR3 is CASSSGGEGSPLHF. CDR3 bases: TGTGCCAGCAGCTCAGGGGGCGAGGGTTCACCCCTCCACTTT.

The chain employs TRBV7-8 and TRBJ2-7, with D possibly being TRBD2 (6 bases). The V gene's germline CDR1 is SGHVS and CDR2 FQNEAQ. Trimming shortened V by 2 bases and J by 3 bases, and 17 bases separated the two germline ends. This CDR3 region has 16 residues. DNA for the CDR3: TGTGCCAGCAGCTTATTTATGTGGCGGGGCCACTACGAGCAGTACTTC. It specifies CASSLFMWRGHYEQYF. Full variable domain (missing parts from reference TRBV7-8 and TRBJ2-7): GAGVSQSPRYKVAKRGQDVALRCDPISGHVSLFWYQQALGQGPEFLTYFQNEAQLDKSGLPSDRFFAERPEGSVSTLKIQRTQQEDSAVYLCASSLFMWRGHYEQYFGPGTRLTVT.

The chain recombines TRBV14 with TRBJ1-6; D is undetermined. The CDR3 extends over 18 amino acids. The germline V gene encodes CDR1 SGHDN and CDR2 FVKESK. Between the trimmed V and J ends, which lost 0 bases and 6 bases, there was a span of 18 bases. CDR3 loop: CASSQEAPTGLGNSPLHF. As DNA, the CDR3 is TGTGCCAGCAGCCAAGAGGCCCCAACCGGACTTGGTAATTCACCCCTCCACTTT.

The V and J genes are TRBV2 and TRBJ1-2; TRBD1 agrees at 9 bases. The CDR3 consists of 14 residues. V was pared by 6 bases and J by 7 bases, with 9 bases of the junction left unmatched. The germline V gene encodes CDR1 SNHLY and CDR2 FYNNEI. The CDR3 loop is CASREGQGFGGYTF. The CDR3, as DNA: TGTGCCAGCAGGGAGGGACAGGGTTTTGGTGGCTACACCTTC. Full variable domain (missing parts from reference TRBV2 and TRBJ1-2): EPEVTQTPSHQVTQMGQEVILRCVPISNHLYFYWYRQILGQKVEFLVSFYNNEISEKSEIFDDQFSVERPDGSNFTLKIRSTKLEDSAMYFCASREGQGFGGYTFGSGTRLTVV.

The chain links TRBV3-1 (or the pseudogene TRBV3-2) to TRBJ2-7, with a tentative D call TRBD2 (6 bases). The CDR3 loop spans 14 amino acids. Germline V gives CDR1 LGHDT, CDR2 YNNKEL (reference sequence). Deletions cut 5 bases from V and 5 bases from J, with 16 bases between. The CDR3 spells CASSTRGVGHEQYF. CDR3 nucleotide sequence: TGTGCCAGCAGCACGCGGGGCGTCGGCCACGAGCAGTACTTC.

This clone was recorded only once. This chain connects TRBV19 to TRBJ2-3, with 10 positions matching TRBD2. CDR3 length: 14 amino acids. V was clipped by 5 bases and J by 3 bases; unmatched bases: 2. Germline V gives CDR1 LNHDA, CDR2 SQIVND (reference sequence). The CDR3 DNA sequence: TGTGCCAGTAGTTCTAGCGGGGGAACAGATACGCAGTATTTT. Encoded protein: CASSSSGGTDTQYF.

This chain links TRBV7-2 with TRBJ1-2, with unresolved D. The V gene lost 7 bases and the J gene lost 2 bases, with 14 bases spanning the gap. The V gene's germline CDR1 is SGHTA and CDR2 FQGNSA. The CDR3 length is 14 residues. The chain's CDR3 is CASNRREANYGYTF. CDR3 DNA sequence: TGTGCCAGCAACCGAAGGGAGGCCAACTATGGCTACACCTTC.

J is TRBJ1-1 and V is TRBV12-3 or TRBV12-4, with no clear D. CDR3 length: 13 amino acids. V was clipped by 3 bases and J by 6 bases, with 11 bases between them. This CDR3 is CASSLREEAEAFF. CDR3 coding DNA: TGTGCCAGCAGTTTGAGGGAAGAGGCTGAAGCTTTCTTT.

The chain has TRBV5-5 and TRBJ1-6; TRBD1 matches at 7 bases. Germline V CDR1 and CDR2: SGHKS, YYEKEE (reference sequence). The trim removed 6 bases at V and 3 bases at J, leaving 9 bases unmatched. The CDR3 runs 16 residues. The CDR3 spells CASTRTGDYYNSPLHF. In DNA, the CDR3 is TGTGCCAGCACCCGGACAGGTGACTACTATAATTCACCCCTCCACTTT. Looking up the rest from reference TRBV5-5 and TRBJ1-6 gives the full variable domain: DAGVTQSPTHLIKTRGQQVTLRCSPISGHKSVSWYQQVLGQGPQFIFQYYEKEERGRGNFPDRFSARQFPNYSSELNVNALLLGDSALYLCASTRTGDYYNSPLHFGNGTRLTVT.

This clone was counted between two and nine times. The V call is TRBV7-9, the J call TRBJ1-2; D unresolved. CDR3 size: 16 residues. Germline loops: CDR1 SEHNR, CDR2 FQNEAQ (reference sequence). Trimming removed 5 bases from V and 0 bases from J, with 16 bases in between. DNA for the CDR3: TGTGCCAGCAGCCGCAATGTCGCGGTGGCTAACTATGGCTACACCTTC. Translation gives CASSRNVAVANYGYTF.